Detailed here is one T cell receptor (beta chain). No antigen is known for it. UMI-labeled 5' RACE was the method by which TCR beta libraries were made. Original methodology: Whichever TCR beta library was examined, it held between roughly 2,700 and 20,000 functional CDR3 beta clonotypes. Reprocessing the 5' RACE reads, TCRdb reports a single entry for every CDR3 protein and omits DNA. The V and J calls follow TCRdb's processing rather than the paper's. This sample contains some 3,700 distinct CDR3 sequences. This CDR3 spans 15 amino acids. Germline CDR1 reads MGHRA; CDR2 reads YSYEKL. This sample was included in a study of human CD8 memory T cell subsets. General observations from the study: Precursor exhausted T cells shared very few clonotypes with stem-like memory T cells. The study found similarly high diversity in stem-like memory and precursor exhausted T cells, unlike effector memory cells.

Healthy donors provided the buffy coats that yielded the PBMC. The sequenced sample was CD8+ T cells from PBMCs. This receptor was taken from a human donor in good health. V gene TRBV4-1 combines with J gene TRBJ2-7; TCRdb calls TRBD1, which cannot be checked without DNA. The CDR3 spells CASSAPGQGTYEQYF.